This is a list of T cell receptor beta chains from one sample in a study of cytomegalovirus exposure and HLA in healthy donors. TCRdb's table, derived via immunoSEQ multiplex PCR, lists solely in-frame clones and lacks some. The data contain around 150,000 clones, around 79% of them singletons. Sequencing was performed on PBMCs. The receptors were sampled from a man aged 40-55 years in good health and CMV-seronegative. CDR3s include the opening cysteine and the closing phenylalanine or tryptophan. The D gene is left open where the match is weak. Size is stated for part of the rows, as once, few or many counts, or as a class when the clone is expanded.

J | D | size | V | length | DNA | CDR3
TRBJ2-3 | TRBD2 | NA | TRBV19 | 17 | TGTGCCAGTAGTACCTCTTTACTAGCGGGATACACAGATACGCAGTATTTT | CASSTSLLAGYTDTQYF
TRBJ1-1 | NA | NA | TRBV19 | 15 | TGTGCCAGTAGTCCCGACACCTTGAGGAACACTGAAGCTTTCTTT | CASSPDTLRNTEAFF
TRBJ2-7 | TRBD1 | NA | TRBV9 | 14 | TGTGCCAGCAGCCAAGGACAGGGGATCTACGAGCAGTACTTC | CASSQGQGIYEQYF
TRBJ2-7 | NA | NA | TRBV9 | 15 | TGTGCCAGCAGCGCGAGATTGGGAGCCCTCTACGAGCAGTACTTC | CASSARLGALYEQYF
TRBJ2-7 | NA | NA | TRBV5-8 | 15 | TGTGCCAGCAGCTTAGGGGGGGCGGAAAACTACGAGCAGTACTTC | CASSLGGAENYEQYF
TRBJ2-3 | TRBD2 | few | TRBV6-5 | 16 | TGTGCCAGCAGTTACGGGAGCGGGAGAGTCACAGATACGCAGTATTTT | CASSYGSGRVTDTQYF
TRBJ2-5 | NA | few | TRBV27 | 13 | TGTGCCAGCGGACAGAACTATGGAGAGACCCAGTACTTC | CASGQNYGETQYF
TRBJ1-3 | NA | NA | TRBV11-2 | 13 | TGTGCCAGCAGCTTAGATGGCCGAAACACCATATATTTT | CASSLDGRNTIYF
TRBJ2-1 | TRBD2 | NA | TRBV6-1 | 15 | TGTGCCAGCAGGCTCCTGGGGGCGGGAGGTTATGAGCAGTTCTTC | CASRLLGAGGYEQFF
TRBJ2-1 | NA | NA | TRBV19 | 12 | TGTGCCAGTAGTGGGGGGTACAATGAGCAGTTCTTC | CASSGGYNEQFF
TRBJ2-7 | TRBD2 | NA | TRBV5-5 | 14 | TGTGCCAGCAGTGGTACGGGACTAGCTTACGAGCAGTACTTC | CASSGTGLAYEQYF
TRBJ2-3 | TRBD2 | NA | TRBV5-1 | 15 | TGCGCCAGCCGGGCTAGCGGGAGGGGCACAGATACGCAGTATTTT | CASRASGRGTDTQYF
TRBJ1-1 | NA | NA | TRBV28 | 11 | TGTGCCAGCAGAAGACAATATGAAGCTTTCTTT | CASRRQYEAFF
TRBJ2-2 | NA | NA | TRBV6-5 | 14 | TGTGCCAGCAGTTACGAACGGGACACCGGGGAGCTGTTTTTT | CASSYERDTGELFF
TRBJ2-1 | TRBD2 | NA | TRBV28 | 13 | TGTGCCAGCAGTTTACAGCCGGGGGGTGAGCAGTTCTTC | CASSLQPGGEQFF
TRBJ2-7 | NA | few | TRBV9 | 14 | TGTGCCAGCAGCCCCTCCAGCGTGGGCTACGAGCAGTACTTC | CASSPSSVGYEQYF
TRBJ1-4 | NA | few | TRBV27 | 14 | TGTGCCAGCAGTCTCCTCCAGGGTTCGGAAAAACTGTTTTTT | CASSLLQGSEKLFF
TRBJ2-2 | NA | NA | TRBV7-2 | 16 | TGTGCCAGCAGCCCTAGGCAGGGGCCGGACACCGGGGAGCTGTTTTTT | CASSPRQGPDTGELFF
TRBJ1-1 | NA | few | TRBV7-7 | 16 | TGTGCTAGCAGCTTCGTTACGGGGTTTTTGAACACTGAAGCTTTCTTT | CASSFVTGFLNTEAFF
TRBJ2-7 | NA | NA | TRBV13 | 22 | TGTGCCAGCAGTTCATACCGGAGCAGGGGGTTTCGGACTAGCACCTTTACCTACGAGCAGTACTTC | CASSSYRSRGFRTSTFTYEQYF
TRBJ2-1 | NA | few | TRBV6-1 | 14 | TGTGCCAGCAGTGGACCCGGGACTCGCAATGAGCAGTTCTTC | CASSGPGTRNEQFF
TRBJ2-7 | NA | NA | TRBV2 | 13 | TGTGCCAGCAGCCGACAGCTTACCTACGAGCAGTACTTC | CASSRQLTYEQYF
TRBJ2-7 | NA | NA | TRBV11-2 | 13 | TGTGCCAGCAGCCTCCACCTTATCTACGAGCAGTACTTC | CASSLHLIYEQYF
TRBJ2-4 | TRBD1 | NA | TRBV27 | 16 | TGTGCCAGCAGTTCCCCGACAGGGGCGTTCAAAAACATTCAGTACTTC | CASSSPTGAFKNIQYF
TRBJ2-5 | NA | NA | TRBV7-6 | 13 | TGTGCCAGCAGCTTAGTCCAGCAAGAGACCCAGTACTTC | CASSLVQQETQYF
TRBJ2-5 | TRBD1 | NA | TRBV29-1 | 16 | TGCAGCGTACAGAGTCCGGGACAGGGGGCCCGGGAGACCCAGTACTTC | CSVQSPGQGARETQYF
TRBJ2-1 | TRBD2 | NA | TRBV7-9 | 13 | TGTGCCAGCCGGTGGGAGGGATTAGGTGGGCAGTTCTTC | CASRWEGLGGQFF
TRBJ2-1 | NA | NA | TRBV7-9 | 11 | TGTTCCAGTGCCGGAGACAATGAGCAGTTCTTC | CSSAGDNEQFF
TRBJ1-5 | NA | NA | TRBV19 | 16 | TGTGCCAGTAGTATACTTCCGGGATCATCCAATCAGCCCCAGCATTTT | CASSILPGSSNQPQHF
TRBJ2-7 | TRBD2 | NA | TRBV28 | 16 | TGTGCCAGCAGTTCCTCAGCGGGAGGGCCTCAGGGGGAGCAGTACTTC | CASSSSAGGPQGEQYF
TRBJ2-7 | NA | NA | TRBV11-2 | 13 | TGTGCCAGCAGTTGGGAGGTAAGAGACGAGCAGTACTTC | CASSWEVRDEQYF
TRBJ1-4 | TRBD1 | once | TRBV6-5 | 14 | TGTGCCAGCAGTGACGACAGGGGTGGCGAAAAACTGTTTTTT | CASSDDRGGEKLFF
TRBJ1-2 | TRBD1 | NA | TRBV5-4 | 15 | TGTGCCAGCAGTGTGTCGGGACAGGGATTACGGGGCTACACCTTC | CASSVSGQGLRGYTF
TRBJ2-6 | NA | NA | TRBV28 | 13 | TGTGCCAGCGTCGGGACTGGGGCCAACGTCCTGACTTTC | CASVGTGANVLTF
TRBJ2-7 | TRBD2 | NA | TRBV5-6 | 16 | TGTGCCAGCAGCTTGCGGGCAGCGGGGGGGGACTACGAGCAGTACTTC | CASSLRAAGGDYEQYF
TRBJ1-6 | NA | NA | TRBV6-4 | 16 | TGTGCCAGCAGTCAGTTTTCGGGGTTTGGACATTCACCCCTCCACTTT | CASSQFSGFGHSPLHF
TRBJ2-7 | TRBD2 | few | TRBV28 | 15 | TGTGCCAGCAGTTTGGGGCTAGCGGGGACCTACGAGCAGTACTTC | CASSLGLAGTYEQYF
TRBJ2-2 | TRBD2 | NA | TRBV19 | 19 | TGTGCCAGTAGTATCCTCCGACTAGCGGGAGGGGGAAAACCCGGGGAGCTGTTTTTT | CASSILRLAGGGKPGELFF
TRBJ2-1 | TRBD2 | NA | TRBV4-2 | 16 | TGTGCCAGCAGCCAAGAGGCGGGAGGACCTTACAATGAGCAGTTCTTC | CASSQEAGGPYNEQFF
TRBJ2-5 | NA | once | TRBV5-1 | 13 | TGCGCCAGTTGTAAGCGGCCGCTAGAGACCCAGTACTTC | CASCKRPLETQYF